This TCR beta chain was retrieved from a study of T cells in Graves' hyperthyroidism and ophthalmopathy. This clonotype occurred many times. Amplification targeted TCR beta CDR3 regions from RNA transcripts. The TCR CDR3 was amplified in a first-round RT-PCR using the HTBI primer set. From the multiplex PCR reads, TCRdb called clonotypes with MiXCR, one entry per CDR3 protein. The table has some 500,000 distinct CDR3 sequences, 13% to 15% seen once. This CDR3 contains 12 residues. Per germline, CDR1 DFQATT and CDR2 SNEGSKA (reference sequence). With V trimmed by 2 bases and J by 5 bases, 0 bases remained unmatched.

This sequence originates from a woman in her late teens or twenties with Graves' hyperthyroidism. The genes are TRBV20-1 and TRBJ2-7; 10 bases align to TRBD2. What was sequenced was blood. CDR3 in DNA: TGCAGTGCTAGAACTAGCGGGAACGAGCAGTACTTC. It specifies CSARTSGNEQYF.